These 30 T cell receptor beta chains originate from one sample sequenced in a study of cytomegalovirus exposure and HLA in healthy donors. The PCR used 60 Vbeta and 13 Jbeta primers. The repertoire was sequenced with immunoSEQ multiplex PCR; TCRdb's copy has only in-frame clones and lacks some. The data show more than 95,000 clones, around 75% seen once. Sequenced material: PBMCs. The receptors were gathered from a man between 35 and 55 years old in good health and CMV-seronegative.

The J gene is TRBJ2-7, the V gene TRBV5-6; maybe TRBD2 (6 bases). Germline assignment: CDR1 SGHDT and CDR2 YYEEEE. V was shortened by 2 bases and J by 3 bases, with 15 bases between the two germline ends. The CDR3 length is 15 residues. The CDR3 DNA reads TGTGCCAGCAGCTTTGGGGGGACCCTCAACTACGAGCAGTACTTC. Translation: CASSFGGTLNYEQYF. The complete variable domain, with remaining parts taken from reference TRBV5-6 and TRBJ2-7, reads DAGVTQSPTHLIKTRGQQVTLRCSPKSGHDTVSWYQQALGQGPQFIFQYYEEEERQRGNFPDRFSGHQFPNYSSELNVNALLLGDSALYLCASSFGGTLNYEQYFGPGTRLTVT.

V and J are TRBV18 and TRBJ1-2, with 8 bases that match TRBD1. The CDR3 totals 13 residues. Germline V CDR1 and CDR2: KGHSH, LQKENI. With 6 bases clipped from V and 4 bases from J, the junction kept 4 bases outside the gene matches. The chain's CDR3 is CASSDRGAYGYTF. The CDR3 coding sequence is TGTGCCAGCTCCGACAGGGGAGCCTATGGCTACACCTTC. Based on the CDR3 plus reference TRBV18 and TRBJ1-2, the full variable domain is NAGVMQNPRHLVRRRGQEARLRCSPMKGHSHVYWYRQLPEEGLKFMVYLQKENIIDESGMPKERFSAEFPKEGPSILRIQQVVRGDSAAYFCASSDRGAYGYTFGSGTRLTVV.

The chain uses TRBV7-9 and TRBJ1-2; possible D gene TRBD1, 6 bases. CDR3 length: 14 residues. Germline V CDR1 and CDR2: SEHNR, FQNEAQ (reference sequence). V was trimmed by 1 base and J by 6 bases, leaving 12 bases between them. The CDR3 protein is CASSLVDRTHGYTF. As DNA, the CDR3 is TGTGCCAGCAGCTTAGTAGACAGGACCCATGGCTACACCTTC.

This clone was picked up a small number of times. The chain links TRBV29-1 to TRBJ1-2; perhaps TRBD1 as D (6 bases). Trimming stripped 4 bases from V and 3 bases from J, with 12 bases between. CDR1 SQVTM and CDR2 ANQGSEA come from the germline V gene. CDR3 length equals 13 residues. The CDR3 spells CSVVMTGHYGYTF. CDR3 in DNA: TGCAGCGTTGTGATGACAGGACACTATGGCTACACCTTC. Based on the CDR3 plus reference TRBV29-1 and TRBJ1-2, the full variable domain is SAVISQKPSRDICQRGTSLTIQCQVDSQVTMMFWYRQQPGQSLTLIATANQGSEATYESGFVIDKFPISRPNLTFSTLTVSNMSPEDSSIYLCSVVMTGHYGYTFGSGTRLTVV.

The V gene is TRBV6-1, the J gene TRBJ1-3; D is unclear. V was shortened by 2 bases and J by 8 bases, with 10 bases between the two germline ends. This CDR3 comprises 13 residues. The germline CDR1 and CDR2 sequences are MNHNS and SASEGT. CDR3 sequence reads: CASSERSVDTIYF. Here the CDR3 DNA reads TGTGCCAGCAGTGAAAGATCAGTGGACACCATATATTTT.

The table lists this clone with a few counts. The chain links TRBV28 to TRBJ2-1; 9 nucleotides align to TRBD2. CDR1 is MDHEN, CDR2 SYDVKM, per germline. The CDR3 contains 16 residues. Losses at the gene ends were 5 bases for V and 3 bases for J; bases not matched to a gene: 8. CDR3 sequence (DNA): TGTGCCAGCAGTGAACGACTAGCGGCAAACTACAATGAGCAGTTCTTC. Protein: CASSERLAANYNEQFF.

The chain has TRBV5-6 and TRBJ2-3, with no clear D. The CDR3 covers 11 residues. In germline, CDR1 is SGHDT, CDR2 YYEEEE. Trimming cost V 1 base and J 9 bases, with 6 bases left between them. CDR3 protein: CASSLFETQYF. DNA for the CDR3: TGTGCCAGCAGCTTGTTCGAGACGCAGTATTTT.

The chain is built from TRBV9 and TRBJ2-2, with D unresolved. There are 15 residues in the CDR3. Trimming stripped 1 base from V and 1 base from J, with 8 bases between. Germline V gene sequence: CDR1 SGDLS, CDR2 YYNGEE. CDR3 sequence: CASSVPGRNTGELFF. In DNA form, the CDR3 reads TGTGCCAGCAGCGTACCTGGCCGGAACACCGGGGAGCTGTTTTTT.

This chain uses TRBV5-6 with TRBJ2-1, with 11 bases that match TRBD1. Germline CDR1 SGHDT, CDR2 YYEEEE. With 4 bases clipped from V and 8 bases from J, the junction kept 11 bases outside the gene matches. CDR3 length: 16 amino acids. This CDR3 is CASSQRGQGAYDEQFF. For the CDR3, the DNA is TGTGCCAGCAGCCAACGTGGACAGGGGGCGTACGATGAGCAGTTCTTC. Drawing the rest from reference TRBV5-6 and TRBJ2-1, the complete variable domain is DAGVTQSPTHLIKTRGQQVTLRCSPKSGHDTVSWYQQALGQGPQFIFQYYEEEERQRGNFPDRFSGHQFPNYSSELNVNALLLGDSALYLCASSQRGQGAYDEQFFGPGTRLTVL.

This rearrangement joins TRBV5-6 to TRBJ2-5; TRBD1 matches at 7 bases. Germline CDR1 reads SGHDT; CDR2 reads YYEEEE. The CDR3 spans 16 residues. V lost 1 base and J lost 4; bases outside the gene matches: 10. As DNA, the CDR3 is TGTGCCAGCAGCTTGTACGACAGGGCGGTGGTAGAGACCCAGTACTTC. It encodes CASSLYDRAVVETQYF.

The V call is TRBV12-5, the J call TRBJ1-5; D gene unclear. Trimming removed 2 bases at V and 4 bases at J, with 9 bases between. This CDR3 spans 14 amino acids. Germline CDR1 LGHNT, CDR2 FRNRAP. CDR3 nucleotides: TGTGCTAGTGGTTTGACGAGCAAAAATCAGCCCCAGCATTTT. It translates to CASGLTSKNQPQHF.

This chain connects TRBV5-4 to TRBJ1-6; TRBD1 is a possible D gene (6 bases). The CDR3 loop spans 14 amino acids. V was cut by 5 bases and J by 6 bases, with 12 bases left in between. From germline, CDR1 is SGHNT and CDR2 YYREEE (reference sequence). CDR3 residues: CASSRTELNSPLHF. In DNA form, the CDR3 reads TGTGCCAGCAGTCGGACAGAACTTAATTCACCCCTCCACTTT.

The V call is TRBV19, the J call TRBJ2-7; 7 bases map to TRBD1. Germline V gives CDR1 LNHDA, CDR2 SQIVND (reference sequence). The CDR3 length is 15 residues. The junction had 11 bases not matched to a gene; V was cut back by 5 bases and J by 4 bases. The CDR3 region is CASSSIPGQQYEQYF. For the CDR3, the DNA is TGTGCCAGTAGTTCCATACCGGGACAGCAGTACGAGCAGTACTTC.

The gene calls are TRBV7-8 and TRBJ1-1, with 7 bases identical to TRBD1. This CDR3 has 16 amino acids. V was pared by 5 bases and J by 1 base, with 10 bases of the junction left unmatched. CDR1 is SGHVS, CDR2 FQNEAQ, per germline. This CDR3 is CASSKNRDRWNTEAFF. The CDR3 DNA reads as TGTGCCAGCAGCAAAAACAGGGACAGATGGAACACTGAAGCTTTCTTT.

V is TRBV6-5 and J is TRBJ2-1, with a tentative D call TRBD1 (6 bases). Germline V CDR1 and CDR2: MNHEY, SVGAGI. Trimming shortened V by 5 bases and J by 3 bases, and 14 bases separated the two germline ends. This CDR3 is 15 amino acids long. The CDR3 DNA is TGTGCCAGCAGTACCCGACAGGTTCTCTACAATGAGCAGTTCTTC. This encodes CASSTRQVLYNEQFF.

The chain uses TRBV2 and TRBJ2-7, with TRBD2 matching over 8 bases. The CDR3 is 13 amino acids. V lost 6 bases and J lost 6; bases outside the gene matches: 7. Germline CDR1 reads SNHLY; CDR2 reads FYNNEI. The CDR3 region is CASSPTSVGEQYF. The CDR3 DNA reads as TGTGCCAGCAGCCCGACTAGCGTGGGCGAGCAGTACTTC.

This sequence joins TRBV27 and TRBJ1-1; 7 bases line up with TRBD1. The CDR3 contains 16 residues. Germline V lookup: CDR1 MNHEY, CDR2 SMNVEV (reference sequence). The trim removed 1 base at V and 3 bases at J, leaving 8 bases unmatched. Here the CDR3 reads CASSLLAGGHDTEAFF. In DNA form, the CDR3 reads TGTGCCAGCAGTTTATTGGCAGGGGGGCACGACACTGAAGCTTTCTTT.

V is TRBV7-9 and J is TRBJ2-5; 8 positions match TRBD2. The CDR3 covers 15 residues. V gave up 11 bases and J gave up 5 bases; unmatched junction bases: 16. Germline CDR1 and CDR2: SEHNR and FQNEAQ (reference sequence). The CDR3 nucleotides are TGTGCCGTGGAGCGGGGGAACACGGGCTCGGAGACCCAGTACTTC. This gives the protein CAVERGNTGSETQYF.

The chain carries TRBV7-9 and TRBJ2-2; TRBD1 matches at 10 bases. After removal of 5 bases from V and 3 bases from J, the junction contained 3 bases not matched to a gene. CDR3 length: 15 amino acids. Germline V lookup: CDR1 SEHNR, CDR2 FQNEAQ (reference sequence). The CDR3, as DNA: TGTGCCAGCAGCGGAGGACAGGGGGACACCGGGGAGCTGTTTTTT. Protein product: CASSGGQGDTGELFF.

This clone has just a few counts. In DNA form, the CDR3 reads TGCGCCAGCAGTCGTCCGGGCGGGGAGCTGTTTTTT. Translation gives CASSRPGGELFF. This chain uses TRBV10-1 with TRBJ2-2, with D uncertain. Germline CDR1 reads WNHNN; CDR2 reads SYGVQD (reference sequence). V dropped 5 bases and J dropped 7 bases, with 8 bases sitting between them. The CDR3 consists of 12 residues.

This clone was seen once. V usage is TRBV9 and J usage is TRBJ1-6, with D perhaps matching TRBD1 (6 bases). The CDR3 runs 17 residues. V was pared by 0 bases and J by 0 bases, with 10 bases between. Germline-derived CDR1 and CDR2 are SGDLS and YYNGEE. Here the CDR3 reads CASSVEGGSSYNSPLHF. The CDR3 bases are TGTGCCAGCAGCGTAGAGGGGGGGAGCTCCTATAATTCACCCCTCCACTTT.

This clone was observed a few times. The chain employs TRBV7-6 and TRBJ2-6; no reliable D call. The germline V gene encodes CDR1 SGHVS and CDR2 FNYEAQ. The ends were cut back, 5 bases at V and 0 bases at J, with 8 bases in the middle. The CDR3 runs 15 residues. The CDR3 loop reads CASSGTVSGANVLTF. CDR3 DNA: TGTGCCAGCAGCGGAACAGTCTCTGGGGCCAACGTCCTGACTTTC.

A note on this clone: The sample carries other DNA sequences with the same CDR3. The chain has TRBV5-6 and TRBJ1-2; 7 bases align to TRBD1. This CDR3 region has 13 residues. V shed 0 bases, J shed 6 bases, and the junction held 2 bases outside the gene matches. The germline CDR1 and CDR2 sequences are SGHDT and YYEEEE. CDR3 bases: TGTGCCAGCAGCTTGGGGACAGGAGATGGCTACACCTTC. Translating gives CASSLGTGDGYTF.

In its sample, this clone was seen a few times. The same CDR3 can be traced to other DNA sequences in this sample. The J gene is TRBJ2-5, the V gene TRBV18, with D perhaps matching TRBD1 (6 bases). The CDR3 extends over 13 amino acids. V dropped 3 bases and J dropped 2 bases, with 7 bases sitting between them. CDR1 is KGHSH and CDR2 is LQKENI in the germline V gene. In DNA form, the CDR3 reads TGTGCCAGCTCACCGGGACAACAAGAGACCCAGTACTTC. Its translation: CASSPGQQETQYF.

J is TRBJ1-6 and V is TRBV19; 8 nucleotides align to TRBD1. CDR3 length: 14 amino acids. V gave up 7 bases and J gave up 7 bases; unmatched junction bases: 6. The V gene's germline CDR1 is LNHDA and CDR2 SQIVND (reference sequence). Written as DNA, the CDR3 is TGTGCCAGTACCCCGACAGGGGTAAATTCACCCCTCCACTTT. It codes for CASTPTGVNSPLHF.

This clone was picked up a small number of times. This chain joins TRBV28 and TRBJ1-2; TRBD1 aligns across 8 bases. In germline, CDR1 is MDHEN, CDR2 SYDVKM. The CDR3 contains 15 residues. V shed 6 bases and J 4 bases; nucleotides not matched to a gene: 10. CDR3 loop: CASSLLPGTGYGYTF. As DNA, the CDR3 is TGTGCCAGCAGCCTACTCCCCGGGACAGGCTATGGCTACACCTTC.

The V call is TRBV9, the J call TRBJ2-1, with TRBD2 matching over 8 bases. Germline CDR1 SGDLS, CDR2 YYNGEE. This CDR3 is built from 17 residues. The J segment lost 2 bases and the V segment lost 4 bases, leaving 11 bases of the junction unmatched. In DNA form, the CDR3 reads TGTGCCAGCAGCCCCGGCGGTATTAGCGGGGCCTACAATGAGCAGTTCTTC. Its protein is CASSPGGISGAYNEQFF.

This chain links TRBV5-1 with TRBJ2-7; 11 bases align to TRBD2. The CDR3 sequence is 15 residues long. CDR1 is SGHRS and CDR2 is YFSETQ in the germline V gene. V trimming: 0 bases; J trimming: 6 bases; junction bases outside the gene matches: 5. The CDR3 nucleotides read TGCGCCAGCAGCTTGGAAGTAGCGGGAGGGCCCGAGCAGTACTTC. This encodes CASSLEVAGGPEQYF.

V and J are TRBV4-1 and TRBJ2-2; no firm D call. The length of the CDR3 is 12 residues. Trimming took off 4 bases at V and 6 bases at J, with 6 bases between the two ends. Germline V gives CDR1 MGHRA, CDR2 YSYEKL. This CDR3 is CASSPPPGELFF. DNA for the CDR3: TGCGCCAGCAGCCCTCCCCCCGGGGAGCTGTTTTTT.

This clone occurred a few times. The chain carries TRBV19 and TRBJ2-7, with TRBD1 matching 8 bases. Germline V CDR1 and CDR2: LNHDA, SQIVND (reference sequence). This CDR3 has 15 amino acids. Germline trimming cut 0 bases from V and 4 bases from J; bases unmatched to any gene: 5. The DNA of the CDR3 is TGTGCCAGTAGTATAGATCGGACAGGGAGGTACGAGCAGTACTTC. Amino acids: CASSIDRTGRYEQYF.